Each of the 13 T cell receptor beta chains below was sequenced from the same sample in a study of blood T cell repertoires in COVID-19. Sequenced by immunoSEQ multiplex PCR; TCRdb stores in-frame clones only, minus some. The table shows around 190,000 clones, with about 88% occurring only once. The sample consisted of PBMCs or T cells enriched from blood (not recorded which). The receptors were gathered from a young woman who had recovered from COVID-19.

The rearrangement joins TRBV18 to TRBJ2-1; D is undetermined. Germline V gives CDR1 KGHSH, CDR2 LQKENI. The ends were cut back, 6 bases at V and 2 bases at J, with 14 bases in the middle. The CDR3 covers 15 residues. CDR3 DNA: TGTGCCAGCTCGCGTCCCATACGCGCCTACAATGAGCAGTTCTTC. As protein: CASSRPIRAYNEQFF.

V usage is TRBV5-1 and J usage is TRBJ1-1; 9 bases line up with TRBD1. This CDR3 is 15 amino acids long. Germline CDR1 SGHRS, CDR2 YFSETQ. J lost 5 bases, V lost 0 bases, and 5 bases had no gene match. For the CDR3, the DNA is TGCGCCAGCAGCTTGGGACAGGGGGACGGGACTGAAGCTTTCTTT. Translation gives CASSLGQGDGTEAFF.

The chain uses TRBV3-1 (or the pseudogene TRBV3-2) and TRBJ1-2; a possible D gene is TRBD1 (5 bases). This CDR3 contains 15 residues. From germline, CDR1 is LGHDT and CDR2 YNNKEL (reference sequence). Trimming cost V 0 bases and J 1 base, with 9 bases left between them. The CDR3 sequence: CASSQDGGVNYGYTF. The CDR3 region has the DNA TGTGCCAGCAGCCAAGATGGGGGGGTTAACTATGGCTACACCTTC.

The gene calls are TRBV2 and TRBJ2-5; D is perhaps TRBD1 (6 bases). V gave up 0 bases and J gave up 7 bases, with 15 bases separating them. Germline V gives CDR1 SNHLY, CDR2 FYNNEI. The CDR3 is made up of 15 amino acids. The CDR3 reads CASSEAGSGAATQYF. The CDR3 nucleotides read TGTGCCAGCAGTGAAGCTGGTTCAGGGGCCGCGACCCAGTACTTC.

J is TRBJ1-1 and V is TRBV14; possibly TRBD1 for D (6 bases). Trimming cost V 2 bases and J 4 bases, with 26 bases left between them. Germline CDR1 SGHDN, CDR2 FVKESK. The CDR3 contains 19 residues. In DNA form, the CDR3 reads TGTGCCAGCAGCCAACCCTTGCAGGGGAAAATCTCGGGTGTCACTGAAGCTTTCTTT. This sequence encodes CASSQPLQGKISGVTEAFF.

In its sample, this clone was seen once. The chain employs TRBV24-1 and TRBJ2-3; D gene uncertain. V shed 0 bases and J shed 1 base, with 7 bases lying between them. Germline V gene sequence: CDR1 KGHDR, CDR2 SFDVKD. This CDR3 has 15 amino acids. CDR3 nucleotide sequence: TGTGCCACCAGTGATTTGATGGGCGGCACAGATACGCAGTATTTT. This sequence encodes CATSDLMGGTDTQYF.

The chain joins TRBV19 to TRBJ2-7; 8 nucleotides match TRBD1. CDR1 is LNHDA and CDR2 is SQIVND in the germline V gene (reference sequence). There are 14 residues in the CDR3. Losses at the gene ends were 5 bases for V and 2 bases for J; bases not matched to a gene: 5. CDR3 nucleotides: TGTGCCAGTAGTTACAGGGGGTCTCCCTACGAGCAGTACTTC. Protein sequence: CASSYRGSPYEQYF.

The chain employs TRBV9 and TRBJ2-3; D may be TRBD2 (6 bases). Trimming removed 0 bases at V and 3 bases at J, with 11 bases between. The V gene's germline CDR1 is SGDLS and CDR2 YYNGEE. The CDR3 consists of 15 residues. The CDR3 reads CASSVGGGQTDTQYF. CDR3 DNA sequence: TGTGCCAGCAGCGTAGGGGGAGGTCAAACAGATACGCAGTATTTT.

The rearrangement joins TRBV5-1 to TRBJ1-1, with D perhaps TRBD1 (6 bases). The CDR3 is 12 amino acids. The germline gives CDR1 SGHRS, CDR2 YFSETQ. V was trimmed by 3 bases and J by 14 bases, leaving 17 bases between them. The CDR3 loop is CASSSDSPPGFF. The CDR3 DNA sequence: TGCGCCAGCAGCTCGGACAGTCCGCCCGGATTCTTT.

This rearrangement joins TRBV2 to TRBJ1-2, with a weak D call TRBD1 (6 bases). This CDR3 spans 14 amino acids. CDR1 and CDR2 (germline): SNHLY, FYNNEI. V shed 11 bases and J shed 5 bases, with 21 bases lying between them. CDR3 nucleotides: TGTGCCGGGGGCCGGGGCCAAAGATCATATGGCTACACCTTC. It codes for CAGGRGQRSYGYTF. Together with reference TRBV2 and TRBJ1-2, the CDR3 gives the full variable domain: EPEVTQTPSHQVTQMGQEVILRCVPISNHLYFYWYRQILGQKVEFLVSFYNNEISEKSEIFDDQFSVERPDGSNFTLKIRSTKLEDSAMYFCAGGRGQRSYGYTFGSGTRLTVV.

CDR3 loop: CASSLNGDSGNTIYF. The CDR3 DNA is TGCGCCAGCAGCTTGAACGGGGACTCTGGAAACACCATATATTTT. The genes are TRBV5-1 and TRBJ1-3; D unresolved. The CDR3 extends over 15 amino acids. The V end was cut by 1 base, the J end by 0 bases, with 8 bases between. The germline CDR1 and CDR2 sequences are SGHRS and YFSETQ.

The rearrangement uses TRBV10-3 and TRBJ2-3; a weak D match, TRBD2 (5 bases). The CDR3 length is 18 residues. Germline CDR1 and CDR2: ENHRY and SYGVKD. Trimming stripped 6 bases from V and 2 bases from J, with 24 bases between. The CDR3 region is CAISDFGGASGITDTQYF. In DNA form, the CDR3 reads TGTGCCATCAGCGATTTCGGCGGAGCGAGCGGAATCACAGATACGCAGTATTTT.

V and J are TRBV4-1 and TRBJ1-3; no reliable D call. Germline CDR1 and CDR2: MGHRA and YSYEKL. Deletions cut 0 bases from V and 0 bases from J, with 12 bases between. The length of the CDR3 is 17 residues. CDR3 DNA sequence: TGCGCCAGCAGCCAAGATTCTCCAGGATACTCTGGAAACACCATATATTTT. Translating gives CASSQDSPGYSGNTIYF.